The present T cell receptor (beta chain) was sequenced within a study of CD8 T cells in ankylosing spondylitis (dated by TCRdb to about 2017). With respect to the entire study: To find TCR variants linked to disease, the study profiled T cell receptor beta repertoires in ankylosing spondylitis patients and healthy donors. The full study cohort was made up of 20 to 25 ankylosing spondylitis patients and fewer than 120 healthy donors. Peripheral blood samples were taken, and synovial fluid was additionally collected from ankylosing spondylitis patients. Findings and caveats that apply to the study as a whole: The disease-linked clones were reported to be significantly enriched in matched synovial fluid samples from ankylosing spondylitis patients. Blood from ankylosing spondylitis patients appeared to be characterized by a TCR beta motif composed of about eight highly homologous amino acid variants. In peripheral blood, the disease-linked clones were found at relatively low frequencies and had a CD8+ phenotype. Some of the motif variants had been reported before in the synovial fluid and blood of reactive arthritis patients, a finding that suggests common disease-initiation mechanisms.

Data came from an Illumina HiSeq 2500. Quantitative 5'-RACE with molecular barcodes was the method used to prepare the TCR beta libraries. The authors' analysis ran thus. Disease-linked TCR variants were identified with a new computational method built on a probabilistic model of VDJ rearrangement. In TCRdb, the public reads were trimmed at Q25 with fastp and aligned with MiXCR, with productive beta chains retained. CDR3 protein sequences are deduplicated, and each keeps its most common genes and DNA. The V and J calls reflect TCRdb's pipeline rather than the authors' work. The table for this sample lists about 540,000 distinct CDR3 sequences; 12% of them were counted only once. The ten largest account for about 6.5% of the sample. This clonotype appeared many times. Its antigen target is currently unknown. Qualities for individual bases were not recorded, and no much larger clone is one base off. The CDR3 sequence holds 15 residues, the cysteine and valine included. The retained sequence is limited to the CDR3, 45 bases, with the frame set at the first base. In the germline V gene, CDR1 corresponds to MNHEY and CDR2 to SVGEGT. The junction shows trimming of 4 bases on V and 5 bases on J, and the gene matches do not reach 5 bases of it.

The chain is encoded by TRBV6-2 or TRBV6-3 joined to TRBJ2-7, and 13 bases in between align with TRBD2. The sequence derives from a male donor with ankylosing spondylitis. Material for sequencing was blood, either unsorted or a sorted T cell fraction (not recorded which). The CDR3 region reads CASSFGTSGINEQYV. The base sequence is TGTGCCAGCAGTTTCGGGACTAGCGGGATAAACGAGCAGTACGTC.